The next 22 T cell receptor beta chains were all read from a single sample in a study of OX40 agonist ivuxolimab in advanced cancers. Libraries were prepared by immunoSEQ multiplex PCR; TCRdb keeps only in-frame clonotypes and omits some of them. The sample lists under 80,000 clones; 88% were seen once. The specimen was CD4+ or CD8+ T cells sorted from blood, collected in a trial of the OX40 agonist ivuxolimab. The source of these receptors is an adult with an advanced solid tumor such as melanoma, head and neck, liver or kidney cancer.

This clone is a singleton in its sample. V usage is TRBV27 and J usage is TRBJ2-5, with 11 positions matching TRBD1. The germline gives CDR1 MNHEY, CDR2 SMNVEV (reference sequence). This CDR3 spans 16 amino acids. The trim removed 4 bases at V and 3 bases at J, leaving 7 bases unmatched. CDR3 coding DNA: TGTGCCAGCAGTTACTATCGGGACAGGGGGGAAGAGACCCAGTACTTC. It yields the protein CASSYYRDRGEETQYF.

J is TRBJ2-3 and V is TRBV7-2; TRBD2 agrees at 9 bases. The V and J ends lost 3 bases and 7 bases, in that order; junction bases with no gene match: 8. Germline V gene sequence: CDR1 SGHTA, CDR2 FQGNSA. The CDR3 spans 15 residues. CDR3 bases: TGTGCCAGCAGCTTCTTAGCGGGAGAATCTTATACGCAGTATTTT. This encodes CASSFLAGESYTQYF.

The chain recombines TRBV2 with TRBJ2-1, with unresolved D. The V and J ends lost 7 bases and 0 bases respectively, with 7 bases between them. CDR1 is SNHLY, CDR2 FYNNEI, per germline. CDR3 length: 13 residues. The CDR3 DNA is TGTGCCAGCAATAGAGGCTCCTACAATGAGCAGTTCTTC. This gives the protein CASNRGSYNEQFF.

The chain joins TRBV7-2 to TRBJ1-4; D possibly corresponds to TRBD1 (6 bases). This CDR3 is 14 amino acids long. Per the germline V gene, CDR1 is SGHTA and CDR2 is FQGNSA. Trimming pared 6 bases from V and 8 bases from J, leaving 16 bases between. The CDR3 spells CASRPALQGEKLFF. As DNA, the CDR3 is TGTGCCAGCAGGCCGGCTCTCCAGGGGGAAAAACTGTTTTTT.

The gene calls are TRBV5-3 and TRBJ2-1, with D uncertain. TRBV5-3 has ORF status, its function being uncertain. Trimming cost V 1 base and J 3 bases, with 14 bases left between them. The CDR3 has 16 residues. CDR3 sequence: CARSLRFGVSYNEQFF. In DNA, the CDR3 is TGTGCCAGAAGCTTGAGGTTTGGGGTCAGCTACAATGAGCAGTTCTTC.

The J gene is TRBJ2-1, the V gene TRBV7-8; no firm D call. Germline V gene sequence: CDR1 SGHVS, CDR2 FQNEAQ. The CDR3 loop spans 13 amino acids. V was shortened by 0 bases and J by 7 bases, with 7 bases between the two germline ends. The CDR3 DNA reads TGTGCCAGCAGCTTAGCAGGAACAAATGAGCAGTTCTTC. This codes for CASSLAGTNEQFF.

In this sample, this clone is medium-sized. The V gene is TRBV5-1, the J gene TRBJ2-7; either TRBD1 or TRBD2 may supply D (5 bases each). The germline V gene has CDR1 SGHRS and CDR2 YFSETQ. The CDR3 runs to 14 residues. V was clipped by 5 bases and J by 6 bases, with 18 bases between them. The CDR3, as DNA: TGCGCCAGCAGAGATTCGGGGACCCCCGGCGAGCAGTACTTC. Translation: CASRDSGTPGEQYF. Drawing the rest from reference TRBV5-1 and TRBJ2-7, the complete variable domain is KAGVTQTPRYLIKTRGQQVTLSCSPISGHRSVSWYQQTPGQGLQFLFEYFSETQRNKGNFPGRFSGRQFSNSRSEMNVSTLELGDSALYLCASRDSGTPGEQYFGPGTRLTVT.

The chain employs TRBV29-1 and TRBJ2-7, with 11 bases that match TRBD1. Germline CDR1 reads SQVTM; CDR2 reads ANQGSEA. J was trimmed by 2 bases and V by 6 bases; bases with no gene match: 3. The CDR3 loop spans 13 amino acids. The CDR3 spells CSVGQGGTYEQYF. CDR3 nucleotide sequence: TGCAGCGTGGGACAGGGGGGAACCTACGAGCAGTACTTC.

The V call is TRBV19, the J call TRBJ1-6; TRBD1 matches 8 bases. CDR1 LNHDA and CDR2 SQIVND come from the germline V gene (reference sequence). V shed 7 bases and J 8 bases; nucleotides not matched to a gene: 4. The CDR3 sequence is 13 residues long. The CDR3 sequence: CASTKDRDSPLHF. The CDR3 DNA follows: TGTGCCAGTACCAAGGACAGGGATTCACCCCTCCACTTT. The entire variable domain, with the rest obtained from reference TRBV19 and TRBJ1-6, is as follows: DGGITQSPKYLFRKEGQNVTLSCEQNLNHDAMYWYRQDPGQGLRLIYYSQIVNDFQKGDIAEGYSVSREKKESFPLTVTSAQKNPTAFYLCASTKDRDSPLHFGNGTRLTVT.

V usage is TRBV5-1 and J usage is TRBJ1-2, with D hard to call. V lost 2 bases and J 7 bases, leaving 21 bases between the germline ends. The CDR3 loop spans 16 amino acids. Germline CDR1 reads SGHRS; CDR2 reads YFSETQ. Here the CDR3 DNA reads TGCGCCAGCAGCTTTAACTCCAGCCCGCTTTTTTTTGGCTACACCTTC. It yields the protein CASSFNSSPLFFGYTF.

In its sample, this clone was seen a few times. The chain links TRBV4-1 to TRBJ1-2, with no clear D. The ends were cut back, 4 bases at V and 5 bases at J, with 8 bases in the middle. In germline, CDR1 is MGHRA, CDR2 YSYEKL. The CDR3 totals 12 residues. CDR3 bases: TGCGCCAGCAGCCCAGGCGATTATGGCTACACCTTC. This gives the protein CASSPGDYGYTF.

V is TRBV5-1 and J is TRBJ2-1, with D possibly matching TRBD1 (6 bases). The CDR3 loop spans 15 amino acids. CDR1 and CDR2 (germline): SGHRS, YFSETQ. V shed 4 bases and J shed 6 bases, with 17 bases lying between them. CDR3 nucleotide sequence: TGCGCCAGCAGCCCCGCAGGGGCTGGAGTCAATGAGCAGTTCTTC. It is translated as CASSPAGAGVNEQFF.

The rearrangement uses TRBV19 and TRBJ1-2; D gene uncertain. The V gene lost 7 bases and the J gene lost 3 bases, with 15 bases spanning the gap. In germline, CDR1 is LNHDA, CDR2 SQIVND (reference sequence). The CDR3 loop spans 14 amino acids. The CDR3 DNA reads TGTGCCAGTAAATCCCAACAGAAAGACTATGGCTACACCTTC. Its translation is CASKSQQKDYGYTF.

The table lists this clone with a count of one. This rearrangement joins TRBV6-1 to TRBJ2-7; D assignment may be TRBD1 or TRBD2 (5 bases each). The V gene's germline CDR1 is MNHNS and CDR2 SASEGT. This CDR3 is 11 amino acids long. V lost 10 bases and J lost 5, with 12 bases in between. The CDR3 here is CANRWGNEQYF. CDR3 in DNA: TGTGCCAACCGCTGGGGGAACGAGCAGTACTTC.

The chain's CDR3 is CASRGTGQNQPQHF. The DNA for the CDR3 is TGTGCCAGCAGGGGGACAGGCCAAAATCAGCCCCAGCATTTT. The gene calls are TRBV7-2 and TRBJ1-5; TRBD1 agrees at 8 bases. Germline CDR1 reads SGHTA; CDR2 reads FQGNSA. This CDR3 comprises 14 residues. V dropped 6 bases and J dropped 4; count of bases not matched to a gene: 5.

The CDR3 sequence: CASSLVYGTGVKYEQYF. The DNA for the CDR3 is TGTGCCAGCAGCTTGGTTTACGGGACAGGGGTGAAGTACGAGCAGTACTTC. This chain uses TRBV5-8 with TRBJ2-7, with 10 bases identical to TRBD1. This CDR3 region has 17 residues. The germline CDR1 and CDR2 sequences are SGHTS and YDEGEE. V was pared by 0 bases and J by 4 bases, with 10 bases of the junction left unmatched.

This chain's CDR3 is CASSLWGTSLYEQYF. CDR3 sequence (DNA): TGTGCCAGCAGCTTATGGGGGACTTCACTCTACGAGCAGTACTTC. This rearrangement joins TRBV7-2 to TRBJ2-7, with a weak D call TRBD2 (6 bases). Trimming took 2 bases from V and 3 from J, leaving 14 bases between them. CDR1 is SGHTA and CDR2 is FQGNSA in the germline V gene. The CDR3 loop spans 15 amino acids.

The chain couples TRBV7-9 to TRBJ2-2; the D is unclear. The CDR3 consists of 15 residues. With 5 bases removed from V and 2 bases from J, the gap between germline ends came to 12 bases. The germline V gene encodes CDR1 SEHNR and CDR2 FQNEAQ (reference sequence). This CDR3 is CASSNPVGNTGELFF. Written as DNA, the CDR3 is TGTGCCAGCAGCAATCCAGTGGGTAACACCGGGGAGCTGTTTTTT.

This rearrangement joins TRBV28 to TRBJ1-4, with 9 bases lining up with TRBD1. Germline CDR1 reads MDHEN; CDR2 reads SYDVKM. With 5 bases clipped from V and 7 bases from J, the junction kept 8 bases outside the gene matches. This CDR3 region has 15 residues. This CDR3 is CASSTPGQGAEKLFF. CDR3 DNA: TGTGCCAGCAGTACACCGGGACAGGGCGCTGAAAAACTGTTTTTT.

The chain employs TRBV10-2 and TRBJ2-5, with 11 bases that match TRBD2. Germline V CDR1 and CDR2: WSHSY, SAAADI. After removal of 6 bases from V and 2 bases from J, the junction contained 5 bases not matched to a gene. This CDR3 has 15 residues. The CDR3 sequence: CASREGTSGQETQYF. The CDR3 coding sequence is TGCGCCAGCAGGGAAGGGACTAGCGGTCAAGAGACCCAGTACTTC.

The V gene is TRBV9, the J gene TRBJ2-3; D uncertain. Germline V gene lookup returns CDR1 SGDLS and CDR2 YYNGEE. The CDR3 has 13 residues. The germline V and J ends were trimmed by 4 bases and 0 bases, with 6 bases remaining between them. The CDR3 nucleotides read TGTGCCAGCAGCCCGACTAGCACAGATACGCAGTATTTT. This translates into CASSPTSTDTQYF.

V is TRBV27 and J is TRBJ2-1, with no clear D. CDR3 length: 15 residues. The V and J ends lost 6 bases and 8 bases respectively, with 20 bases between them. Germline V lookup: CDR1 MNHEY, CDR2 SMNVEV (reference sequence). This chain's CDR3 is CASSPAARRHDEQFF. The CDR3 bases are TGTGCCAGCAGCCCCGCGGCCCGACGACACGATGAGCAGTTCTTC.